The 13 T cell receptor beta chains below all came from one sample that was sequenced in a study of molecular identifiers for immune sequencing clone quantification. One entry per CDR3 protein results from TCRdb running MiXCR on the PCR reads. The sample lists around 460,000 distinct CDR3 sequences; around 23% were seen once. The sample comprised naive CD8+ T cells from blood, with Jurkat cell RNA spiked in. Described subset: FACS-sorted CD8+CD4-CCR7+CD45RA+ naive T cells. The receptors shown here come from a human donor in good health. Some libraries in this study had Jurkat cell RNA spiked in.

The table lists this clonotype with many counts. The V and J genes are TRBV7-2 and TRBJ2-1, with TRBD2 matching over 8 bases. Trimming removed 6 bases from V and 6 bases from J; junction bases left unmatched: 10. This CDR3 has 15 residues. Per the germline V gene, CDR1 is SGHTA and CDR2 is FQGNSA. The CDR3 nucleotides are TGTGCCAGCAGAAGAAGCGGGAGCAGTTCCAATGAGCAGTTCTTC. Amino acid sequence: CASRRSGSSSNEQFF.

This chain links TRBV4-1 with TRBJ1-1; 7 bases are shared with TRBD1. Germline V gene lookup returns CDR1 MGHRA and CDR2 YSYEKL. This CDR3 comprises 18 residues. V shed 0 bases, J shed 0 bases, and the junction held 10 bases outside the gene matches. CDR3 sequence: CASSQESPRTGMNTEAFF. In DNA form, the CDR3 reads TGCGCCAGCAGCCAAGAGTCCCCCCGGACAGGCATGAACACTGAAGCTTTCTTT.

This clonotype was seen only a few times. The J gene is TRBJ2-7, the V gene TRBV5-1, with TRBD2 matching over 7 bases. The CDR3 totals 14 residues. Germline V gene sequence: CDR1 SGHRS, CDR2 YFSETQ. V lost 4 bases and J lost 1; bases outside the gene matches: 5. CDR3 DNA: TGCGCCAGCAGCAACCCGGGACTATCCTACGAGCAGTACTTC. This codes for CASSNPGLSYEQYF.

CDR3 protein: CASSTTAYNEQFF. The CDR3 region has the DNA TGTGCCAGTAGTACGACAGCCTACAATGAGCAGTTCTTC. The chain carries TRBV19 and TRBJ2-1; D possibly corresponds to TRBD1 (5 bases). The V gene lost 4 bases and the J gene lost 2 bases, with 6 bases spanning the gap. CDR1 is LNHDA, CDR2 SQIVND, per germline (reference sequence). The CDR3 has 13 amino acids.

The chain recombines TRBV4-1 with TRBJ2-1, with D possibly called TRBD1 or TRBD2 (5 bases each). The V end lost 1 base, the J end lost 10 bases, and 8 bases lay between the germline ends. Germline values: CDR1 MGHRA, CDR2 YSYEKL. The length of the CDR3 is 12 residues. In nucleotides, the CDR3 is TGCGCCAGCAGCCAAGCGGGGCAGGAGCAGTTCTTC. It codes for CASSQAGQEQFF.

This chain uses TRBV12-3 or TRBV12-4 with TRBJ1-1; possible D gene TRBD1, 6 bases. The CDR3 sequence is 14 residues long. Trimming took off 2 bases at V and 6 bases at J, with 13 bases between the two ends. The CDR3 loop reads CASSLSGVGSEAFF. The CDR3 region has the DNA TGTGCCAGCAGTTTATCAGGGGTCGGGTCTGAAGCTTTCTTT.

In its sample, this clonotype was seen many times. In nucleotides, the CDR3 is TGCGCCAGCAGCCAAGATCTGGAGGGGCCAGACAGGGGGCGCATCGGAGATACGCAGTATTTT. It encodes CASSQDLEGPDRGRIGDTQYF. This rearrangement joins TRBV4-3 to TRBJ2-3; 10 positions agree with TRBD1. The J segment lost 5 bases and the V segment lost 0 bases, leaving 20 bases of the junction unmatched. The germline gives CDR1 LGHNA, CDR2 YSLEER. This CDR3 has 21 amino acids.

This clonotype was recorded at least ten times. This chain links TRBV5-1 with TRBJ1-1, with D maybe TRBD1 (5 bases). Germline CDR1 is SGHRS and CDR2 is YFSETQ. V lost 2 bases, J lost 8 bases, and 13 bases lay in between. The length of the CDR3 is 13 residues. For the CDR3, the DNA is TGCGCCAGCAGCTTCACTGATCGACAGGAAGCTTTCTTT. Translating gives CASSFTDRQEAFF.

This clonotype occurred a few times. This rearrangement joins TRBV6-1 to TRBJ2-7; D is undetermined. Trimming pared 7 bases from V and 1 base from J, leaving 20 bases between. The CDR3 spans 16 residues. Germline V lookup: CDR1 MNHNS, CDR2 SASEGT. CDR3 sequence: CASTTSAALKSYEQYF. The CDR3 DNA sequence: TGTGCCAGCACCACATCGGCGGCGCTGAAATCCTACGAGCAGTACTTC.

This clonotype has at least ten counts. The V gene is TRBV28, the J gene TRBJ2-6; D is unclear. The CDR3 has 13 residues. Trimming removed 7 bases from V and 2 bases from J, with 6 bases in between. Germline CDR1 and CDR2: MDHEN and SYDVKM. The CDR3 coding sequence is TGTGCCAGCACCCCTCCTGGGGCCAACGTCCTGACTTTC. Protein sequence: CASTPPGANVLTF.

This clonotype was picked up many times. The chain uses TRBV2 and TRBJ1-5, with D hard to call. Germline CDR1 and CDR2: SNHLY and FYNNEI. V was trimmed by 6 bases and J by 0 bases, leaving 9 bases between them. The CDR3 loop spans 14 amino acids. The CDR3 here is CASRGGYSNQPQHF. The CDR3 DNA sequence: TGTGCCAGCAGGGGAGGCTATAGCAATCAGCCCCAGCATTTT. Together with reference TRBV2 and TRBJ1-5, the CDR3 gives the full variable domain: EPEVTQTPSHQVTQMGQEVILRCVPISNHLYFYWYRQILGQKVEFLVSFYNNEISEKSEIFDDQFSVERPDGSNFTLKIRSTKLEDSAMYFCASRGGYSNQPQHFGDGTRLSIL.

In regard to this clonotype: Sequence at one end of the junction differs from germline and may be a read error. The chain links TRBV7-8 to TRBJ2-3; 7 bases are a match to TRBD1. The CDR3 is 16 residues long. The germline V gene has CDR1 SGHVS and CDR2 FQNEAQ. This CDR3 reads CASSLVLRFGTDTRYF. The CDR3, as DNA: TGTGCCAGCAGCTTAGTATTGCGGTTTGGGACAGATACGCGGTATTTT. The full variable domain, in which reference TRBV7-8 and TRBJ2-3 provide the parts outside the CDR3, is GAGVSQSPRYKVAKRGQDVALRCDPISGHVSLFWYQQALGQGPEFLTYFQNEAQLDKSGLPSDRFFAERPEGSVSTLKIQRTQQEDSAVYLCASSLVLRFGTDTRYFGPGTRLTVL.

The chain combines TRBV7-6 with TRBJ2-1, with a possible D match to TRBD1 (6 bases). This CDR3 is 16 amino acids long. The germline gives CDR1 SGHVS, CDR2 FNYEAQ. With 1 base removed from V and 6 bases from J, the gap between germline ends came to 16 bases. In DNA form, the CDR3 reads TGTGCCAGCAGCTTAGGGTCAGGACAGCCCAGCAATGAGCAGTTCTTC. Translated: CASSLGSGQPSNEQFF.